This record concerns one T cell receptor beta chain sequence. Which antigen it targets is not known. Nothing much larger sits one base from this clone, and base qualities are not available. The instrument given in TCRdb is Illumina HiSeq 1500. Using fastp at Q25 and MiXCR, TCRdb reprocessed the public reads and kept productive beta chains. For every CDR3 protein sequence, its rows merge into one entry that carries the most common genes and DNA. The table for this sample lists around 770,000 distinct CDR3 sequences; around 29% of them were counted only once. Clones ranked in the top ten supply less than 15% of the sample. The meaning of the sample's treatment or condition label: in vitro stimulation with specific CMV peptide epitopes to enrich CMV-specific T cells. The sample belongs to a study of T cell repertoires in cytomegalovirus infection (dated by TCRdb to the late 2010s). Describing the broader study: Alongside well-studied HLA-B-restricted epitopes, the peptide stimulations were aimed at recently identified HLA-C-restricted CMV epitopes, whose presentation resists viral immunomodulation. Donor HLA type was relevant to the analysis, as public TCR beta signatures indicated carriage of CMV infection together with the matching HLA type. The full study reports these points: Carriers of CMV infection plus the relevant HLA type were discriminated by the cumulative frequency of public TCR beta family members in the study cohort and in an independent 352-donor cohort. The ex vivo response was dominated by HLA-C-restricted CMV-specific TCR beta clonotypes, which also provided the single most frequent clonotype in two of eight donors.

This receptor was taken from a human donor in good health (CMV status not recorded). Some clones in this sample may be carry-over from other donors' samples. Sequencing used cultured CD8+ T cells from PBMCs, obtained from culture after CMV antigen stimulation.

The DNA sequence follows: TGTGCCAGTAGTATAGCGACAGGGGCGATCTCTGGGGCCAACGTCCTGACTTTC. Its protein reads: CASSIATGAISGANVLTF. The chain employs TRBV19 and TRBJ2-6, with TRBD1 matching 8 junction bases. Measured from the cysteine to the phenylalanine, the CDR3 is 18 residues long. Left in the record is the CDR3 DNA by itself, 54 bases read in frame from the first base. CDR1 LNHDA and CDR2 SQIVND are derived from the germline V gene (reference sequence). V is trimmed back by 1 base and J by 0 bases, and the junction contains 5 bases that no gene match accounts for.